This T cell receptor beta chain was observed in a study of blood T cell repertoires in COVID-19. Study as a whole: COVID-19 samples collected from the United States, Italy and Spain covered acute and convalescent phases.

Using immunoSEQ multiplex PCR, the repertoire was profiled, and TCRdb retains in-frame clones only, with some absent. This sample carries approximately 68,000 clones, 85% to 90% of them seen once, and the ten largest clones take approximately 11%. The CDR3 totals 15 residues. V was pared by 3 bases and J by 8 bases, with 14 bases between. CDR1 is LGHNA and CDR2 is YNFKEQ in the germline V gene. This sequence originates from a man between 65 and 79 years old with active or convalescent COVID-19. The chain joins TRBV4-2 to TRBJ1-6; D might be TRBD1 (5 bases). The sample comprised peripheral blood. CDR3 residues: CASSHSRDSDSPLHF. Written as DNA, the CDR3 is TGTGCCAGCAGCCACAGCCGGGACTCCGATTCACCCCTCCACTTT.